This paragraph reports one TCR beta chain. Its antigen remains unidentified. Produced via immunoSEQ multiplex PCR; TCRdb's table is partial and in-frame only. There are under 85,000 clones in the sample; 84% occur only once, and about 20% lies in the top ten. These data come from a study of identifying expanded T cells in peripheral blood. Findings and caveats of the study: Roughly two-week clone count variance significantly increased as total template count grew. Over about two and four weeks, about 15 and 18 clones changed, versus approximately 1.1 between replicates.

This TCR derives from a person between 18 and 75 years old in good health. Material: blood.

In DNA, the CDR3 is TGTGCCAGCAGCCCCCTCGCGGGAGAGACCCAGTACTTC. This codes for CASSPLAGETQYF. J is TRBJ2-5 and V is TRBV28, with D maybe TRBD2 (5 bases). The length of the CDR3 is 13 residues. Per the germline V gene, CDR1 is MDHEN and CDR2 is SYDVKM. Trimming pared 6 bases from V and 4 bases from J, leaving 12 bases between.